Each of the 30 T cell receptor beta chains below was sequenced from the same sample in a study of blood T cells in healthy people across ages. The authors ran a second PCR of about 7 to 11 cycles using a sample-barcoded 5' primer and a J-beta primer mix. TCRdb reprocessed the 5' RACE reads via MiXCR and lists one record per CDR3 protein. The repertoire holds 380,000 or so distinct CDR3 sequences, with 52% as singletons. Input material: blood. All receptors derive from a man aged 55 to 70 in good health.

The gene calls are TRBV12-3 or TRBV12-4 and TRBJ1-5, with D possibly TRBD1 on 5 matching bases. This CDR3 is 13 amino acids long. V lost 6 bases, J lost 7 bases, and 13 bases lay in between. As DNA, the CDR3 is TGTGCCAGCAGGTTTGGGGCCCGCCAGCCCCAGCATTTT. Translation gives CASRFGARQPQHF.

This clonotype was seen a handful of times. In DNA, the CDR3 is TGTGCCAGCAGCCCCGCCGGACAGACGTCTGAGCAGTACTTC. Encoded protein: CASSPAGQTSEQYF. The chain couples TRBV28 to TRBJ2-7; D is perhaps TRBD1 (6 bases). The CDR3 has 14 amino acids. The germline V gene encodes CDR1 MDHEN and CDR2 SYDVKM. V lost 6 bases and J 7 bases, leaving 19 bases between the germline ends.

This clonotype appeared a few times. The chain couples TRBV29-1 to TRBJ2-5, with D maybe TRBD1 (5 bases). The CDR3 is made up of 12 amino acids. CDR1 and CDR2 from the germline V gene are SQVTM and ANQGSEA. Trimming pared 4 bases from V and 2 bases from J, leaving 8 bases between. CDR3: CSVAQGQETQYF. The DNA for the CDR3 is TGCAGCGTTGCCCAGGGTCAAGAGACCCAGTACTTC.

This clonotype was recorded once. The chain couples TRBV6-2 or TRBV6-3 to TRBJ2-4; TRBD1 aligns across 8 bases. The J call is uncertain, as TRBJ2-7 better fits the DNA end. Germline V lookup: CDR1 MNHEY, CDR2 SVGEGT. The CDR3 is 13 amino acids. As DNA, the CDR3 is TGTGCCAGCAGTTGGACAGGGTGGTACGAGCAGTACTTC. This sequence encodes CASSWTGWYEQYF.

This clonotype has just one count. This chain connects TRBV2 to TRBJ2-1; a possible D gene is TRBD1 (5 bases). This CDR3 spans 14 amino acids. CDR1 and CDR2 (germline): SNHLY, FYNNEI. Trimming cost V 3 bases and J 7 bases, with 13 bases left between them. CDR3 coding DNA: TGTGCCAGCAGTGACGACGCAGGGTTAAATGAGCAGTTCTTC. It translates to CASSDDAGLNEQFF.

This clonotype was counted only a few times. CDR3 DNA: TGCGCCAGCAAGAGGACTAGCGGGAGAGGGGACACAGATACGCAGTATTTT. Its translation is CASKRTSGRGDTDTQYF. The genes are TRBV5-1 and TRBJ2-3; 13 bases are shared with TRBD2. The germline CDR1 and CDR2 sequences are SGHRS and YFSETQ. This CDR3 has 17 residues. The V gene end was trimmed by 6 bases and the J gene end by 2 bases; junction bases not matched to a gene: 9. Based on the CDR3 plus reference TRBV5-1 and TRBJ2-3, the full variable domain is KAGVTQTPRYLIKTRGQQVTLSCSPISGHRSVSWYQQTPGQGLQFLFEYFSETQRNKGNFPGRFSGRQFSNSRSEMNVSTLELGDSALYLCASKRTSGRGDTDTQYFGPGTRLTVL.

The gene calls are TRBV7-2 and TRBJ1-2; D is undetermined. The CDR3 is 14 amino acids. The germline CDR1 and CDR2 sequences are SGHTA and FQGNSA. V lost 7 bases, J lost 0 bases, and 12 bases lay in between. This CDR3 is CASIASGANYGYTF. DNA of the CDR3: TGTGCCAGCATCGCCAGCGGGGCTAACTATGGCTACACCTTC.

This clonotype occurred a few times. This chain joins TRBV20-1 and TRBJ1-5, with D hard to call. V was shortened by 6 bases and J by 4 bases, with 10 bases between the two germline ends. The CDR3 covers 12 residues. CDR1 is DFQATT and CDR2 is SNEGSKA in the germline V gene (reference sequence). The CDR3 coding sequence is TGCAGTGCCGCCCCTCGGAATCAGCCCCAGCATTTT. It specifies CSAAPRNQPQHF.

The chain carries TRBV9 and TRBJ2-5; tentative D call: TRBD1 (5 bases). The DNA matches TRBJ2-7 better at its end, which makes the J call doubtful. Germline V gene data show CDR1 as SGDLS and CDR2 as YYNGEE. The CDR3 sequence is 13 residues long. The CDR3 bases are TGTGCCAGCAGTCGGAGTGGGGCCCACGAGCAGTACTTC. As protein: CASSRSGAHEQYF.

V and J are TRBV6-5 and TRBJ1-1; D perhaps matches TRBD1 (5 bases). Germline V gene data show CDR1 as MNHEY and CDR2 as SVGAGI. V dropped 8 bases and J dropped 8 bases, with 24 bases sitting between them. The CDR3 is made up of 15 amino acids. This chain's CDR3 is CASLRDLRRGAEAFF. CDR3 nucleotides: TGTGCCAGCTTGCGGGACCTGCGGAGGGGCGCCGAAGCTTTCTTT.

In this sample, this clonotype turned up a few times. The chain joins TRBV24-1 to TRBJ2-1, with 12 bases lining up with TRBD2. The J segment lost 0 bases and the V segment lost 7 bases, leaving 24 bases of the junction unmatched. The CDR3 spans 23 residues. The V gene's germline CDR1 is KGHDR and CDR2 SFDVKD. The chain's CDR3 is CATRAGLAGGLGSERSSYNEQFF. The CDR3, as DNA: TGTGCCACCAGGGCCGGGCTAGCGGGGGGGCTGGGATCCGAAAGGAGCTCCTACAATGAGCAGTTCTTC.

A few counts support this clonotype. The genes are TRBV6-6 and TRBJ2-7; D remains unclear. V was shortened by 5 bases and J by 3 bases, with 14 bases between the two germline ends. The CDR3 has 14 residues. Germline V gives CDR1 MNHNY, CDR2 SVGAGI (reference sequence). The CDR3 sequence is CASSPPLDGYEQYF. The CDR3 DNA is TGTGCCAGCAGTCCCCCCCTCGACGGCTACGAGCAGTACTTC.

The chain couples TRBV7-9 to TRBJ2-3; 10 positions match TRBD1. The germline V gene encodes CDR1 SEHNR and CDR2 FQNEAQ (reference sequence). Germline trimming cut 0 bases from V and 1 base from J; bases unmatched to any gene: 1. This CDR3 spans 16 amino acids. The CDR3 sequence is CASSLATGGGTDTQYF. CDR3 DNA sequence: TGTGCCAGCAGCTTAGCGACAGGGGGCGGCACAGATACGCAGTATTTT. Full variable domain (outside the CDR3, taken from reference TRBV7-9 and TRBJ2-3): DTGVSQNPRHKITKRGQNVTFRCDPISEHNRLYWYRQTLGQGPEFLTYFQNEAQLEKSRLLSDRFSAERPKGSFSTLEIQRTEQGDSAMYLCASSLATGGGTDTQYFGPGTRLTVL.

This clonotype was seen only a few times. This chain connects TRBV7-3 to TRBJ2-1, with TRBD2 matching 13 bases. This CDR3 contains 14 residues. Germline CDR1 reads SGHTA; CDR2 reads FQGTGA. J gave up 5 bases and V 5 bases, and 0 bases lay outside the gene matches. For the CDR3, the DNA is TGTGCCAGCAGCGGACTAGCGGGGGACAATGAGCAGTTCTTC. It is translated as CASSGLAGDNEQFF.

The gene calls are TRBV20-1 and TRBJ2-3; D ambiguous. V lost 4 bases and J 6 bases, leaving 17 bases between the germline ends. Germline-derived CDR1 and CDR2 are DFQATT and SNEGSKA (reference sequence). This CDR3 spans 14 amino acids. CDR3 residues: CSAKLPREFDTQYF. The CDR3 DNA reads TGCAGTGCTAAACTTCCGCGTGAGTTCGATACGCAGTATTTT.

This chain uses TRBV5-5 with TRBJ2-2; the D call may be TRBD1 or TRBD2 (6 bases each). Between the trimmed V and J ends, which lost 2 bases and 2 bases, there was a span of 13 bases. Looked up from germline, CDR1 is SGHKS and CDR2 is YYEKEE (reference sequence). CDR3 length equals 16 residues. CDR3 in DNA: TGTGCCAGCAGCTTAGCCCTCGGGGGCAACACCGGGGAGCTGTTTTTT. Protein sequence: CASSLALGGNTGELFF.

The CDR3 DNA sequence: TGCAGCGTGGGTGCCGGGACAGGGGGCGACGAGCAGTACTTC. This encodes CSVGAGTGGDEQYF. The chain has TRBV29-1 and TRBJ2-7, with TRBD1 matching over 12 bases. The germline CDR1 and CDR2 sequences are SQVTM and ANQGSEA. CDR3 length equals 14 residues. The junction had 8 bases not matched to a gene; V was cut back by 6 bases and J by 5 bases.

This clonotype came up a few times. The V and J genes are TRBV7-2 and TRBJ2-1; TRBD2 matches 7 bases. V lost 2 bases and J lost 3; bases outside the gene matches: 10. Germline assignment: CDR1 SGHTA and CDR2 FQGNSA. The CDR3 covers 17 residues. The CDR3 here is CASSLSSGRMNYNEQFF. The CDR3 region has the DNA TGTGCCAGCAGCTTAAGTAGCGGGCGTATGAACTACAATGAGCAGTTCTTC. Complete variable domain (other parts from reference TRBV7-2 and TRBJ2-1): GAGVSQSPSNKVTEKGKDVELRCDPISGHTALYWYRQSLGQGLEFLIYFQGNSAPDKSGLPSDRFSAERTGGSVSTLTIQRTQQEDSAVYLCASSLSSGRMNYNEQFFGPGTRLTVL.

The chain has TRBV3-1 and TRBJ2-4; the D gene is possibly TRBD1 (6 bases). Germline loops: CDR1 LGHDT, CDR2 YNNKEL (reference sequence). CDR3 length: 12 amino acids. The V and J ends lost 1 base and 15 bases respectively, with 13 bases between them. CDR3 nucleotides: TGTGCCAGCAGCCAAGGAGGACAGCCAACGTACTTC. It codes for CASSQGGQPTYF. The full variable domain, its missing parts supplied by reference TRBV3-1 and TRBJ2-4, is DTAVSQTPKYLVTQMGNDKSIKCEQNLGHDTMYWYKQDSKKFLKIMFSYNNKELIINETVPNRFSPKSPDKAHLNLHINSLELGDSAVYFCASSQGGQPTYFGAGTRLSVL.

The chain links TRBV21-1 to TRBJ2-1; the tabulated D call, TRBD2, remains unverified against the DNA. TRBV21-1 is a pseudogene. This CDR3 comprises 18 residues. The DNA for the CDR3 is TGTGCCAGCAGCAAAGCAGGGGACCAGCGAGACGTGTACAATGAGCAGTTCTTC. Protein sequence: CASSKAGDQRDVYNEQFF.

CDR3 amino acids: CSATLRDSDYGYTF. The CDR3 DNA reads TGCAGTGCCACCCTTAGGGACAGCGACTATGGCTACACCTTC. The chain joins TRBV20-1 to TRBJ1-2, with 7 bases fitting TRBD1. Trimming took 6 bases from V and 3 from J; bases not matched to a gene: 10. The CDR3 spans 14 residues. The V gene's germline CDR1 is DFQATT and CDR2 SNEGSKA (reference sequence).

The CDR3: CASSRQGGQPQHF. CDR3 DNA: TGTGCCAGCTCCCGACAGGGCGGGCAGCCCCAGCATTTT. The chain combines TRBV18 with TRBJ1-5, with 7 nucleotides matching TRBD1. Germline CDR1 is KGHSH and CDR2 is LQKENI. V gave up 6 bases and J gave up 7 bases; unmatched junction bases: 6. CDR3 size: 13 residues.

The genes are TRBV6-2 or TRBV6-3 and TRBJ2-1; no firm D call. Trimming took off 5 bases at V and 8 bases at J, with 16 bases between the two ends. The CDR3 has 14 residues. Germline V lookup: CDR1 MNHEY, CDR2 SVGEGT. The CDR3, as DNA: TGTGCCAGCAGTCTAGGACGAATCGGCCATGAGCAGTTCTTC. Amino acids: CASSLGRIGHEQFF.

The chain combines TRBV2 with TRBJ1-2; TRBD1 is a possible D gene (5 bases). Germline CDR1 and CDR2: SNHLY and FYNNEI. CDR3 length: 13 amino acids. Trimming removed 5 bases from V and 8 bases from J, with 15 bases in between. The CDR3 sequence is CASSPDTGLGYTF. CDR3 in DNA: TGTGCCAGCAGTCCGGACACGGGGCTGGGCTACACCTTC.

There are many counts of this clonotype. CDR3 DNA sequence: TGTGCCAGCAGTGGGGGGCCTCACGCCTCCTACGAGCAGTACTTC. Its protein product is CASSGGPHASYEQYF. The genes are TRBV28 and TRBJ2-7, with D perhaps assigned TRBD1 or TRBD2 (6 bases each). The CDR3 length is 15 residues. Looked up from germline, CDR1 is MDHEN and CDR2 is SYDVKM. With 5 bases removed from V and 0 bases from J, the gap between germline ends came to 14 bases.

Only one count was recorded for this clonotype. The V call is TRBV29-1, the J call TRBJ1-1; possible D gene TRBD1, 5 bases. The V end was cut by 2 bases, the J end by 2 bases, with 12 bases between. From germline, CDR1 is SQVTM and CDR2 ANQGSEA. This CDR3 spans 14 amino acids. CDR3 DNA sequence: TGCAGCGTTGAATTCAGGGCGGTTAACACTGAAGCTTTCTTT. Protein: CSVEFRAVNTEAFF.

The rearrangement joins TRBV9 to TRBJ1-1, with a possible D match to TRBD1 (5 bases). Looked up from germline, CDR1 is SGDLS and CDR2 is YYNGEE. This CDR3 comprises 14 residues. Trimming left V 3 bases short and J 5 bases short, with 14 bases between. DNA for the CDR3: TGTGCCAGCAGCGGGGGCCAAGGACGTACTGAAGCTTTCTTT. This encodes CASSGGQGRTEAFF.

The V gene is TRBV6-1, the J gene TRBJ2-5; tentative D call: TRBD2 (7 bases). CDR1 is MNHNS, CDR2 SASEGT, per germline. V was cut by 2 bases and J by 7 bases, with 17 bases left in between. CDR3 length equals 15 residues. The CDR3 is CASSEFTGRGVTQYF. The CDR3 DNA reads as TGTGCCAGCAGTGAATTCACAGGGAGGGGGGTGACCCAGTACTTC.

The sample holds a few counts of this clonotype. The J gene is TRBJ2-4, the V gene TRBV18; 8 bases agree with TRBD1. The J call is doubtful: the DNA matches TRBJ2-7 better. In germline, CDR1 is KGHSH, CDR2 LQKENI. There are 14 residues in the CDR3. The CDR3, as DNA: TGTGCCAGCTCACCGACAGGGGAGCGAGGCGAGCAGTACTTC. Its protein product is CASSPTGERGEQYF.

The chain joins TRBV4-3 to TRBJ2-1, with TRBD2 matching 10 bases. The CDR3 spans 18 residues. CDR1 is LGHNA, CDR2 YSLEER, per germline. V trimming: 0 bases; J trimming: 4 bases; junction bases outside the gene matches: 9. Here the CDR3 reads CASSQDGSKLAGYNEQFF. For the CDR3, the DNA is TGCGCCAGCAGCCAAGATGGATCTAAACTAGCGGGATACAATGAGCAGTTCTTC.